This T cell receptor (beta chain) was retrieved from a study of T cell repertoires in cytomegalovirus infection. Overall study results and limits: There were HLA-C-restricted CMV-specific TCR beta clonotypes dominating the ex vivo response.

One entry per CDR3 protein results from TCRdb running MiXCR on the reads. The sample lists about 320,000 distinct CDR3 sequences; around a tenth were seen once. The table lists this clonotype with many counts. What it binds is not known. This CDR3 spans 16 amino acids. Germline V gene data show CDR1 as SEHNR and CDR2 as FQNEAQ (reference sequence). Trimming left V 5 bases short and J 0 bases short, with 14 bases between. This TCR was sampled from a human donor in good health (CMV status not recorded). Some clones in this sample may be carry-over from other donors' samples. The source material was PBMCs. The J gene is TRBJ1-3, the V gene TRBV7-9; D is possibly TRBD1 (5 bases). The CDR3 region has the DNA TGTGCCAGCAGCCCGGTCCGACAGTCCTCTGGAAACACCATATATTTT. Its translation is CASSPVRQSSGNTIYF.